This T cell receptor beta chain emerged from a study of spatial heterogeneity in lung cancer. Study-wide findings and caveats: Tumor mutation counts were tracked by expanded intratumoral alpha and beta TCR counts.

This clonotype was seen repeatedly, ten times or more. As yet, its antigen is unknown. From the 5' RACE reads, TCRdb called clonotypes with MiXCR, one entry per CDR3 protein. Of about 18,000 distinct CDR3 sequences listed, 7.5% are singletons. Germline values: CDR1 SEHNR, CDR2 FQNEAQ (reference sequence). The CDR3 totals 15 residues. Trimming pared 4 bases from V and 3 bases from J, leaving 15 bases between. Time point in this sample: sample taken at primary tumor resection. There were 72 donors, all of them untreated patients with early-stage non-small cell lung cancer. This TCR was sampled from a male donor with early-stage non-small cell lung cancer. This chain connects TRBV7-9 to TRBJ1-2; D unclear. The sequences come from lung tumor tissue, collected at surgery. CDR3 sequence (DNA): TGTGCCAGCAGCTCGATCGGGGAACCCCACTATGGCTACACCTTC. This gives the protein CASSSIGEPHYGYTF.